This T cell receptor (beta chain) is from a study of shared clonotypes between healthy human individuals. CD45RO-negative cells were positively selected for CCR7, leaving out terminally differentiated effector memory CD45RA+ cells. Here immunoSEQ multiplex PCR was the method, and the copy in TCRdb shows in-frame clones only, minus some. The sample includes around 1.9 million clones, 80% to 95% of them seen just once. Germline assignment: CDR1 SEHNR and CDR2 FQNEAQ (reference sequence). V trimming: 4 bases; J trimming: 8 bases; junction bases outside the gene matches: 9. This CDR3 has 16 amino acids. This chain links TRBV7-9 with TRBJ1-4; 11 bases match TRBD1. The specimen was naive CD8+ T cells from PBMCs. This sequence originates from a man between 18 and 35 years old in good health. Some clones in this sample may be carry-over from other donors' samples. CDR3 in amino acids: CASSYPGQGAEEKLFF. The CDR3 nucleotides are TGTGCCAGCAGCTACCCTGGACAGGGGGCGGAAGAAAAACTGTTTTTT.